This T cell receptor beta chain was profiled in a study of blood T cell repertoires in COVID-19. CDR1 is LNHDA and CDR2 is SQIVND in the germline V gene (reference sequence). CDR3 length: 15 residues. V trimming: 1 base; J trimming: 0 bases; junction bases outside the gene matches: 2. Data came from immunoSEQ multiplex PCR; TCRdb stores just in-frame clones and leaves some out. The data contain approximately 230,000 clones, roughly 80% of them singletons. Sequencing used peripheral blood. The V call is TRBV19, the J call TRBJ1-2; TRBD1 agrees at 7 bases. The receptor was isolated from a man of 80 years or more with acute or convalescent COVID-19. As DNA, the CDR3 is TGTGCCAGTAGTATAGCCGGGACAGCTAACTATGGCTACACCTTC. Translation: CASSIAGTANYGYTF.